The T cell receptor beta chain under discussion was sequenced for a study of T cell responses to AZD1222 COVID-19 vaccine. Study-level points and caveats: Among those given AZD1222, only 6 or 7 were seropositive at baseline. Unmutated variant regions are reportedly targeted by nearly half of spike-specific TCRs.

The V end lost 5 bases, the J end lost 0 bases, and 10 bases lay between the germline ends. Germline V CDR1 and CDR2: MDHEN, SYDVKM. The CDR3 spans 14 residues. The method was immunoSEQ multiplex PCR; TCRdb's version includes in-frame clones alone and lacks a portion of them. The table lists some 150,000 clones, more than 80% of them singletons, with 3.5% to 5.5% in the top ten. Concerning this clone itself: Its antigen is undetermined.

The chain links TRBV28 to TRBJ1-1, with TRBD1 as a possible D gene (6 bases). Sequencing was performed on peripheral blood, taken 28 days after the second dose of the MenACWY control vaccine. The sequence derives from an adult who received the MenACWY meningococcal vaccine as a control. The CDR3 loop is CASSTGTLNTEAFF. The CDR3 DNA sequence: TGTGCCAGCAGTACCGGGACACTGAACACTGAAGCTTTCTTT.